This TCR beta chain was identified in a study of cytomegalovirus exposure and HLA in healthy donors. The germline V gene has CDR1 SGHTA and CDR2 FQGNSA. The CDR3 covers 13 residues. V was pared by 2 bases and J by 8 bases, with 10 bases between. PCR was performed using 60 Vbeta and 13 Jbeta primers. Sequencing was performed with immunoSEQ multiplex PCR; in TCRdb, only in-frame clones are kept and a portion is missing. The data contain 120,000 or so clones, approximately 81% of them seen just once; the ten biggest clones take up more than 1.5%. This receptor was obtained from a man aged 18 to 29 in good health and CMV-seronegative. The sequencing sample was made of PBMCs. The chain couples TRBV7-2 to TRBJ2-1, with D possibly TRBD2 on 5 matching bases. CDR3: CASSLYSGDEQFF. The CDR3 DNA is TGTGCCAGCAGCTTATACTCCGGGGATGAGCAGTTCTTC.